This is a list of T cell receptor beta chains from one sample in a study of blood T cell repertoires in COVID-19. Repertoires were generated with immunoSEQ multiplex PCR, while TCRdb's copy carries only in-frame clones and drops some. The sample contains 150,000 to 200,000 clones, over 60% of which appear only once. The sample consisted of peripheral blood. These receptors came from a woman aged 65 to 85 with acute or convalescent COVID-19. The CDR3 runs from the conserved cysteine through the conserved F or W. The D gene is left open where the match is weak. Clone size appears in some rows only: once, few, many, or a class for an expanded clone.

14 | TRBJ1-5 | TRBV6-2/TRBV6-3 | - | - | TGTGCCAGCAGTAGCGGGACGACCCCTAGGGCCCAGCATTTT | CASSSGTTPRAQHF
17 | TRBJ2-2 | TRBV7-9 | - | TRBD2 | TGTGCCAGCAGCGAAGGACCGGGACTAGCGGACACCGGGGAGCTGTTTTTT | CASSEGPGLADTGELFF
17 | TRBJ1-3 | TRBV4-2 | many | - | TGTGCCAGCAGCCAACCCGGGACAATTGGCTCTGGAAACACCATATATTTT | CASSQPGTIGSGNTIYF
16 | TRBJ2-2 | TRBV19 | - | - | TGTGCCAGTAGTATAGAGGCAGGGCTGAACACCGGGGAGCTGTTTTTT | CASSIEAGLNTGELFF
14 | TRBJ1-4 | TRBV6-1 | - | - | TGTGCCAGCAGTGAAGGGGCAGGGAGGGAAAAATTGTTTTTT | CASSEGAGREKLFF
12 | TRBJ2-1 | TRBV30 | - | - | TGTGCCTGGAGCACAGGATACAATGAGCAGTTCTTC | CAWSTGYNEQFF
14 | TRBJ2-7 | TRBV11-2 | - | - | TGTGCCAGCAGCTTAGTCGGGGGAGTCGACGAGCAGTACTTC | CASSLVGGVDEQYF
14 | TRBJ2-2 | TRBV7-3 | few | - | TGTGCCAGCAGCTTAGCACGGGACACCGGGGAGCTGTTTTTT | CASSLARDTGELFF
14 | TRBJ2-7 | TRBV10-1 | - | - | TGCGCCAGCAGTCCGCCCAGGCAGCCCTACGAGCAGTACTTC | CASSPPRQPYEQYF
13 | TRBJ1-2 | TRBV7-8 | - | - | TGTGCCAGCAGACCACAGGGTGGCTATGGCTACACCTTC | CASRPQGGYGYTF
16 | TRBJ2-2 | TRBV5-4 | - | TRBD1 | TGTGCCAGCAGCTTGGGGCAGGGGGTTGGAACCGGGGAGCTGTTTTTT | CASSLGQGVGTGELFF
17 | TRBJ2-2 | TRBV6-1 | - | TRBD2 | TGTGCCAGCAGTGACCCGGGTCTAGCGGCGAACACCGGGGAGCTGTTTTTT | CASSDPGLAANTGELFF
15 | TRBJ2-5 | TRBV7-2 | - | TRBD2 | TGTGCCAGCAGCTTAGGGTATGCGGGGGGAGAGACCCAGTACTTC | CASSLGYAGGETQYF
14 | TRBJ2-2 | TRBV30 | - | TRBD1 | TGTGCCTGGAGTCTGAAGGGGGCGTCGGGGGAGCTGTTTTTT | CAWSLKGASGELFF
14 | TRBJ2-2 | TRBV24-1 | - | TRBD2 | TGTGCCACCAGCATTGGGGGGGGCACCGGGGAGCTGTTTTTT | CATSIGGGTGELFF
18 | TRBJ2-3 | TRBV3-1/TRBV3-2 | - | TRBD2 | TGTGCCAGCAGCCCGGGCACCGGGACTAGCGGGAGTCCCCGTACGCAGTATTTT | CASSPGTGTSGSPRTQYF
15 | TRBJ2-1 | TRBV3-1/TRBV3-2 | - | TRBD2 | TGTGCCAGCAGCCAAGGAGGGACTAGCGAATATGAGCAGTTCTTC | CASSQGGTSEYEQFF
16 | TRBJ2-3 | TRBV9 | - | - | TGTGCCAGCAGCGTAGACTACAGGGCTGATACAGATACGCAGTATTTT | CASSVDYRADTDTQYF
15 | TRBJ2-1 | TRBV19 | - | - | TGTGCCAGTTCAAATGAGGGGGAATCCTACAATGAGCAGTTCTTC | CASSNEGESYNEQFF
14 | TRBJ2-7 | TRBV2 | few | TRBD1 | TGTGCCACCACACAGGACAGGGATTCTTACGAGCAGTACTTC | CATTQDRDSYEQYF
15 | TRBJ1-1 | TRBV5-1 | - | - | TGCGCCAGCAGCTTTTCCGGGCCCCAGGGCACTGAAGCTTTCTTT | CASSFSGPQGTEAFF
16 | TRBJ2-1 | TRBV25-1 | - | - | TGTGCCAGCAGTGAATCCTGGGGCAGGGAAGACAATGAGCAGTTCTTC | CASSESWGREDNEQFF
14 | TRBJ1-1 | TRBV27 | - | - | TGTGCCAGCAGTTTAGTCAGGGTGGGCACTGAAGCTTTCTTT | CASSLVRVGTEAFF
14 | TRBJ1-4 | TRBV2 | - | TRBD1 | TGTGCCAGCAGTATTCCCGGGACAGGGGAAAAACTGTTTTTT | CASSIPGTGEKLFF